This paragraph reports one T cell receptor (beta chain). The sample comes from a study of blood T cell repertoires in COVID-19. Across the whole study: Sources were T cells, B-cell-depleted T cells, or PBMCs; the material itself was cDNA or gDNA.

Germline values: CDR1 MNHEY, CDR2 SVGEGT. This CDR3 contains 16 residues. V shed 5 bases and J shed 3 bases, with 17 bases lying between them. Only in-frame clones appear in the TCRdb table, and some are missing; sequencing was by immunoSEQ multiplex PCR. The sample comprises about 59,000 clones, about nine tenths of which are singletons, and approximately 15% rests with the top ten. What was sequenced was peripheral blood. The V and J genes are TRBV6-2 or TRBV6-3 and TRBJ2-1; the D gene is possibly TRBD1 (6 bases). The receptor was derived from a man older than 75 with acute or convalescent COVID-19. The CDR3 region is CASSPIRDKVYNEQFF. CDR3 in DNA: TGTGCCAGCAGTCCGATTCGGGACAAGGTCTACAATGAGCAGTTCTTC.